This T cell receptor beta chain is drawn from a study of Ad26.COV2.S vaccination and SARS-CoV-2 variants. CDR1 is LNHNV and CDR2 is YYDKDF in the germline V gene (reference sequence). The CDR3 loop spans 14 amino acids. Trimming took 1 base from V and 4 from J; bases not matched to a gene: 2. Study-level results: Recipients of vaccine and of placebo showed similar breadth of their non-spike TCR repertoires.

As for this clone: Antigen specificity is unknown.

Regarding treatment: some 19 received Ad26.COV2.S at low or high dose, single or two shots; a few received placebo; per-sample allocation not given. The investigators took samples on day 63 after the first vaccine or placebo injection. Sequenced by immunoSEQ multiplex PCR; TCRdb stores in-frame clones only, minus some. The sample has 300,000 to 500,000 clones, roughly nine tenths seen once. V gene TRBV15 combines with J gene TRBJ2-5; 8 bases map to TRBD2. The source of this sequence is a person between 18 and 65 years old who received the Ad26.COV2.S COVID-19 vaccine or a placebo. The specimen comprised peripheral blood, sampled in a trial of Ad26.COV2.S vaccine versus placebo. Written as DNA, the CDR3 is TGTGCCACCAGCAGAGTGAGCGGGGGAGAGACCCAGTACTTC. Amino acids: CATSRVSGGETQYF. The full variable domain, rest sourced from reference TRBV15 and TRBJ2-5, is DAMVIQNPRYQVTQFGKPVTLSCSQTLNHNVMYWYQQKSSQAPKLLFHYYDKDFNNEADTPDNFQSRRPNTSFCFLDIRSPGLGDTAMYLCATSRVSGGETQYFGPGTRLLVL.